This T cell receptor (beta chain) was retrieved from a study of blood T cell repertoires in COVID-19. Trimming cost V 6 bases and J 5 bases, with 19 bases left between them. CDR3 length equals 15 residues. Germline assignment: CDR1 SNHLY and CDR2 FYNNEI. The assay was immunoSEQ multiplex PCR, and TCRdb's table has in-frame clones only and misses some. The sample shows approximately 300,000 clones, 80% to 90% of them seen only once. Material for sequencing was PBMCs or T cells enriched from blood (not recorded which). The chain employs TRBV2 and TRBJ2-5, with D possibly matching TRBD2 (6 bases). The TCR sequence derives from a young woman who had recovered from COVID-19. CDR3 amino acids: CASSAVGVEGETQYF. For the CDR3, the DNA is TGTGCCAGCAGCGCGGTTGGAGTGGAGGGCGAGACCCAGTACTTC.